These 23 T cell receptor beta chains were sequenced from one sample in a study of T-cell memory formation after mild COVID-19 (dated by TCRdb to the early 2020s). The library was generated by 5' RACE. Reads for this sample came from an Illumina NovaSeq 6000. The public reads were reprocessed in TCRdb via fastp at Q25 and MiXCR, keeping in-frame beta chains. CDR3 protein sequences are deduplicated, and each keeps its most common genes and DNA. The sample table records over 350,000 distinct CDR3 sequences; 20% to 25% of these occur just once. The ten top clones hold about 10% of the sample. The sequencing sample was made of PBMCs or a T cell subset sorted from them (not recorded which). Source of these receptors: an adult woman who had mild COVID-19 (a few samples of this study predate the infection). The sample titles of this study are shuffled in the database, so cell type and time point are left out; the donor was told from shared clones.

This chain connects TRBV3-1 to TRBJ2-3; possibly TRBD2 for D (6 bases). The CDR3 covers 14 residues. CDR1 and CDR2 from the germline V gene are LGHDT and YNNKEL (reference sequence). The V gene lost 5 bases and the J gene lost 5 bases, with 14 bases spanning the gap. Here the CDR3 DNA reads TGTGCCAGCAGCGTTAGACTAGTTGGAGATACGCAGTATTTT. The encoded protein is CASSVRLVGDTQYF.

This clonotype was detected ten times or more. CDR3: CASSQRHSSYNEQFF. In DNA, the CDR3 is TGCGCCAGCTCACAGCGGCATAGCTCCTACAATGAGCAGTTCTTC. The chain recombines TRBV4-3 with TRBJ2-1; TRBD2 is a possible D gene (5 bases). The ends were cut back, 8 bases at V and 0 bases at J, with 14 bases in the middle. The CDR3 is 15 amino acids. Germline assignment: CDR1 LGHNA and CDR2 YSLEER.

The chain couples TRBV10-3 to TRBJ2-3; the match to TRBD2 covers 10 bases. The CDR3 runs to 13 residues. From germline, CDR1 is ENHRY and CDR2 SYGVKD. Unmatched junction bases numbered 11, after V lost 6 bases and J lost 14 bases. This chain's CDR3 is CAISEDLAGAGYF. As DNA, the CDR3 is TGTGCCATCAGCGAGGACCTAGCGGGAGCGGGGTATTTT.

This clonotype was observed a handful of times. V and J are TRBV5-1 and TRBJ2-3; 11 positions agree with TRBD2. Trimming at V came to 1 base and at J to 2 bases, leaving 3 bases not matched to a gene. Germline-derived CDR1 and CDR2 are SGHRS and YFSETQ. The CDR3 is made up of 16 amino acids. The CDR3 nucleotides read TGCGCCAGCAGCTTGTTACTAGCGGGGGACACAGATACGCAGTATTTT. Amino acids: CASSLLLAGDTDTQYF.

The V and J genes are TRBV27 and TRBJ2-2; 10 positions agree with TRBD1. Germline lookup yields CDR1 MNHEY and CDR2 SMNVEV (reference sequence). The ends lost 0 bases at V and 6 bases at J; junction bases unmatched: 4. The CDR3 spans 16 residues. Here the CDR3 reads CASSLSTTGGPGELFF. CDR3 coding DNA: TGTGCCAGCAGTTTATCCACGACAGGGGGCCCCGGGGAGCTGTTTTTT.

This clonotype was counted only a few times. This chain connects TRBV10-3 to TRBJ2-3; no clear D gene. The germline V gene has CDR1 ENHRY and CDR2 SYGVKD. The V and J ends lost 5 bases and 1 base respectively, with 25 bases between them. This CDR3 is built from 19 residues. Written as DNA, the CDR3 is TGTGCCATCAGTCCCCTCAGCCCCGTGCTCCCTCCCCGCACAGATACGCAGTATTTT. Translation gives CAISPLSPVLPPRTDTQYF.

This clonotype was seen more than once but under ten times. The rearrangement uses TRBV20-1 and TRBJ2-1, with a weak D call TRBD2 (5 bases). The V end was cut by 0 bases, the J end by 2 bases, with 11 bases between. The CDR3 runs 15 residues. Germline lookup yields CDR1 DFQATT and CDR2 SNEGSKA (reference sequence). The CDR3 reads CSARDFLAPYNEQFF. As DNA, the CDR3 is TGCAGTGCTAGAGATTTCCTAGCCCCCTACAATGAGCAGTTCTTC.

This clonotype was counted a few times. The chain has TRBV24-1 and TRBJ2-1; TRBD2 aligns across 10 bases. The CDR3 consists of 14 residues. The V and J ends lost 7 bases and 8 bases, in that order; junction bases with no gene match: 7. In germline, CDR1 is KGHDR, CDR2 SFDVKD. The CDR3, as DNA: TGTGCCACCAGGGGACTAGCGAACAGCTATGAGCAGTTCTTC. Protein: CATRGLANSYEQFF.

This clonotype has more than one count but fewer than ten. The chain combines TRBV2 with TRBJ2-7; 8 bases line up with TRBD2. V gave up 6 bases and J gave up 6 bases; unmatched junction bases: 7. CDR3 length: 13 residues. Germline CDR1 SNHLY, CDR2 FYNNEI. CDR3 residues: CASSGTSRGEQYF. CDR3 sequence (DNA): TGTGCCAGCAGCGGGACTAGTCGAGGCGAGCAGTACTTC.

The V and J genes are TRBV30 and TRBJ2-2; no definite D call. Germline CDR1 GTSNPN, CDR2 SVGIG (reference sequence). Trimming took off 5 bases at V and 0 bases at J, with 13 bases between the two ends. The CDR3 is made up of 15 amino acids. The DNA for the CDR3 is TGTGCCTGGGTCCCCCTCGGAGCGAACACCGGGGAGCTGTTTTTT. This encodes CAWVPLGANTGELFF.

The chain couples TRBV27 to TRBJ2-1; D is unclear. Trimming removed 6 bases at V and 1 base at J, with 13 bases between. In germline, CDR1 is MNHEY, CDR2 SMNVEV (reference sequence). CDR3 size: 15 residues. The CDR3, as DNA: TGTGCCAGCAGGCACTTTTTGGATTCCTACAATGAGCAGTTCTTC. Translation: CASRHFLDSYNEQFF.

This clonotype came up a few times. The J gene is TRBJ2-3, the V gene TRBV3-1; D is undetermined. Germline V gene data show CDR1 as LGHDT and CDR2 as YNNKEL (reference sequence). The length of the CDR3 is 16 residues. V was cut by 1 base and J by 1 base, with 12 bases left in between. In nucleotides, the CDR3 is TGTGCCAGCAGCCAAGTTCCGGATCGGGGCACAGATACGCAGTATTTT. This encodes CASSQVPDRGTDTQYF.

This clonotype was detected a few times. The chain combines TRBV6-5 with TRBJ2-5; 9 nucleotides match TRBD2. CDR1 and CDR2 from the germline V gene are MNHEY and SVGAGI. The CDR3 is 16 residues long. Germline trimming cut 2 bases from V and 4 bases from J; bases unmatched to any gene: 8. CDR3 in DNA: TGTGCCAGCAGTTACGCCGCGGCGGGGGGGGGAGAGACCCAGTACTTC. It yields the protein CASSYAAAGGGETQYF.

This chain joins TRBV10-3 and TRBJ1-2; TRBD1 aligns across 10 bases. Unmatched junction bases numbered 8, after V lost 0 bases and J lost 7 bases. The CDR3 length is 16 residues. The germline V gene encodes CDR1 ENHRY and CDR2 SYGVKD. The CDR3 DNA follows: TGTGCCATCAGTGAGTCGAGCGGGACAGGGGCTCTTGGCTACACCTTC. Its protein is CAISESSGTGALGYTF.

The J gene is TRBJ2-1, the V gene TRBV29-1; 14 bases line up with TRBD2. The CDR3 contains 17 residues. Germline CDR1 and CDR2: SQVTM and ANQGSEA. In DNA form, the CDR3 reads TGCAACTTGCCGGGACTAGCGGGAGTGGTCTCCTACAATGAGCAGTTCTTC. The encoded protein is CNLPGLAGVVSYNEQFF.

This clonotype was detected only a few times. CDR3 in amino acids: CASSEGALGVINEQFF. Here the CDR3 DNA reads TGTGCCAGCAGCGAAGGGGCTTTAGGAGTGATCAATGAGCAGTTCTTC. The chain employs TRBV5-6 and TRBJ2-1; TRBD1 might be the D (5 bases). This CDR3 has 16 residues. Germline CDR1 reads SGHDT; CDR2 reads YYEEEE. Trimming pared 4 bases from V and 6 bases from J, leaving 20 bases between.

The rearrangement uses TRBV12-3 or TRBV12-4 and TRBJ2-1; TRBD2 is a possible D gene (6 bases). This CDR3 region has 18 residues. V lost 5 bases, J lost 0 bases, and 20 bases lay in between. The CDR3 coding sequence is TGTGCCAGCAGTGGACACTTGGGACTTCGTGCCTCCTACAATGAGCAGTTCTTC. Protein sequence: CASSGHLGLRASYNEQFF.

The chain recombines TRBV4-1 with TRBJ1-4; D perhaps matches TRBD1 (6 bases). Per the germline V gene, CDR1 is MGHRA and CDR2 is YSYEKL. The CDR3 sequence is 13 residues long. V gave up 1 base and J gave up 6 bases, with 6 bases separating them. CDR3 loop: CASSQGQDEKLFF. In nucleotides, the CDR3 is TGCGCCAGCAGCCAAGGACAGGATGAAAAACTGTTTTTT.

This chain connects TRBV5-1 to TRBJ2-1; D uncertain. This CDR3 is built from 15 residues. V was cut by 4 bases and J by 0 bases, with 11 bases left in between. CDR1 is SGHRS, CDR2 YFSETQ, per germline. This CDR3 is CASSPEPSSYNEQFF. The CDR3 DNA is TGCGCCAGCAGCCCGGAGCCGAGCTCCTACAATGAGCAGTTCTTC.

The rearrangement joins TRBV12-3 or TRBV12-4 to TRBJ1-1, with 9 bases aligning to TRBD1. The trim removed 4 bases at V and 6 bases at J, leaving 3 bases unmatched. The CDR3 consists of 13 residues. The CDR3 loop reads CASSYRDRAEAFF. DNA for the CDR3: TGTGCCAGCAGTTACCGGGACAGGGCTGAAGCTTTCTTT.

This clonotype was seen only once. V is TRBV5-1 and J is TRBJ2-4, with D tentatively TRBD2 (5 bases). CDR1 and CDR2 from the germline V gene are SGHRS and YFSETQ. The CDR3 runs 14 residues. V lost 0 bases and J 8 bases, leaving 12 bases between the germline ends. The CDR3 sequence: CASSLGQDGDIQYF. The CDR3 bases are TGCGCCAGCAGCTTGGGGCAGGACGGGGACATTCAGTACTTC.

This rearrangement joins TRBV28 to TRBJ2-3; 11 nucleotides align to TRBD2. The CDR3 spans 13 residues. CDR1 MDHEN and CDR2 SYDVKM come from the germline V gene. V shed 6 bases, J shed 6 bases, and the junction held 2 bases outside the gene matches. CDR3 DNA sequence: TGTGCCAGCAGATCTAGCGGGGGGGATACGCAGTATTTT. Translating it yields CASRSSGGDTQYF.

The chain combines TRBV5-1 with TRBJ1-1; 7 bases line up with TRBD1. Trimming took 4 bases from V and 6 from J; bases not matched to a gene: 3. CDR3 size: 12 residues. Germline assignment: CDR1 SGHRS and CDR2 YFSETQ. CDR3 coding DNA: TGCGCCAGCAGCGTCGGGACAGCTGAAGCTTTCTTT. It yields the protein CASSVGTAEAFF. Combining the CDR3 with reference TRBV5-1 and TRBJ1-1 gives the whole variable domain KAGVTQTPRYLIKTRGQQVTLSCSPISGHRSVSWYQQTPGQGLQFLFEYFSETQRNKGNFPGRFSGRQFSNSRSEMNVSTLELGDSALYLCASSVGTAEAFFGQGTRLTVV.